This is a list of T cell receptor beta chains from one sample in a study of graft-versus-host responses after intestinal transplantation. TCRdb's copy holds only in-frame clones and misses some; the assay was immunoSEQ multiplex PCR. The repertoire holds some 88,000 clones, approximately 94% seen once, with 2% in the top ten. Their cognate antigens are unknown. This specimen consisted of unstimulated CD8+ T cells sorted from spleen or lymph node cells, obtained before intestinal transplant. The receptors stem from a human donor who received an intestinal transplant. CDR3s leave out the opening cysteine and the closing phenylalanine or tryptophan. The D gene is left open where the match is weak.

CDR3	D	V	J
ASSQGLAGGPSSTDTQY	TRBD2	TRBV4-3	TRBJ2-3
ASSYSTGNTEAF	.	TRBV6-5	TRBJ1-1
SAPLEMNTEAF	.	TRBV29-1	TRBJ1-1
ASSPQGEKLF	.	TRBV4-3	TRBJ1-4
ASSLVRSQTPNTEAF	.	TRBV7-7	TRBJ1-1
ASSSTPGGDYGYT	.	TRBV27	TRBJ1-2
ASSQVKGGNYGYT	.	TRBV4-1	TRBJ1-2
ASSPGGIQETQY	TRBD2	TRBV18	TRBJ2-5
ASSLAGASTDTQY	.	TRBV5-4	TRBJ2-3
ASSLGANPPYNEQF	.	TRBV5-8	TRBJ2-1
ASSTGTSNHEQY	TRBD2	TRBV2	TRBJ2-7
ASTRQTFNYGYT	.	TRBV19	TRBJ1-2
ASSQDATENQPQH	.	TRBV4-3	TRBJ1-5
ASDPGQMNYGYT	TRBD1	TRBV19	TRBJ1-2